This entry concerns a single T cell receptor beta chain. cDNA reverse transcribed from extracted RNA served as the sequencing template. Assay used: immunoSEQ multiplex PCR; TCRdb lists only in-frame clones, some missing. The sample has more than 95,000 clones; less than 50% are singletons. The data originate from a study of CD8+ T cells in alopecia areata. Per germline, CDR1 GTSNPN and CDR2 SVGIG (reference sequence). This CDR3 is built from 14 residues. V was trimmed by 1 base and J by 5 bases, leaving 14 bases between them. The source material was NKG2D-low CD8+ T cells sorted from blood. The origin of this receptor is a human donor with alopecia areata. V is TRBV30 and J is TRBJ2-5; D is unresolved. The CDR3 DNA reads TGTGCCTGGAGTGCGGAGCAGGATTTCGAGACCCAGTACTTC. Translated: CAWSAEQDFETQYF.